This is a list of T cell receptor beta chains from one sample in a study of blood T cells in healthy people across ages. TCRdb ran MiXCR on the 5' RACE reads and lists one entry per CDR3 protein. The sample lists approximately 900,000 distinct CDR3 sequences; 25% to 30% were seen once. These data also formed part of another study, on T cells of mothers and their children.

Sequencing input: blood. Receptors originate from a woman between 40 and 55 years old in good health. Both conserved end residues are part of each CDR3. A D gene is named only where the DNA matches it firmly. Clone sizes are given selectively: once, few, many, or a class where the clone is expanded.

TRBJ1-2	TRBD1	-	TRBV12-3/TRBV12-4	CVSSLGGQGTYGYTF	TGTGTCAGCAGTTTGGGAGGACAGGGGACCTATGGCTACACCTTC
TRBJ2-1	-	many	TRBV7-3	CASSLTQSSYNEQFF	TGTGCCAGCAGCTTAACACAGAGCTCCTACAATGAGCAGTTCTTC
TRBJ2-3	-	-	TRBV18	CASSPLPRQDTQYF	TGTGCCAGCTCACCATTACCCCGTCAGGATACGCAGTATTTT
TRBJ1-1	-	many	TRBV6-5	CASSWGLRAVNTEAFF	TGTGCCAGCAGTTGGGGGTTAAGGGCCGTGAACACTGAAGCTTTCTTT
TRBJ1-1	-	-	TRBV5-5	CVSSPGPWGGGSTEAFF	TGTGTCAGCAGCCCCGGCCCCTGGGGGGGGGGCAGCACTGAAGCTTTCTTT
TRBJ1-2	-	-	TRBV27	CASSLSWSAGVDGYTF	TGTGCCAGCAGTTTATCTTGGTCGGCAGGGGTGGATGGCTACACCTTC
TRBJ2-3	TRBD2	many	TRBV4-3	CASSQDPNSGGVDTQYF	TGCGCCAGCAGCCAAGATCCTAATAGCGGGGGTGTAGATACGCAGTATTTT
TRBJ1-2	TRBD1	-	TRBV12-3/TRBV12-4	CASSINGQGDYGCTF	TGTGCCAGCAGTATCAACGGACAGGGGGACTATGGCTGCACCTTC
TRBJ2-7	-	few	TRBV6-5	CASKRGSSYEQYF	TGTGCCAGCAAAAGGGGTAGTTCCTACGAGCAGTACTTC
TRBJ1-2	-	few	TRBV6-6	CASSYVARGKANYGYTF	TGTGCCAGCAGTTACGTGGCGAGGGGCAAAGCTAACTATGGCTACACCTTC
TRBJ2-1	TRBD2	-	TRBV9	CASSVVSSGEYEQFF	TGTGCCAGCAGCGTAGTTTCTAGCGGGGAATATGAGCAGTTCTTC
TRBJ2-6	-	few	TRBV9	CASSKEGEVSGANVLTF	TGTGCCAGCTCGAAGGAGGGGGAGGTGTCTGGGGCCAACGTCCTGACTTTC
TRBJ2-4	-	few	TRBV14	CASSQGARNIQYF	TGTGCCAGCAGCCAAGGGGCCAGAAACATTCAGTACTTC
TRBJ1-2	TRBD1	few	TRBV4-3	CASSQVGTDNYGYTF	TGCGCCAGCAGCCAAGTAGGGACAGATAACTATGGCTACACCTTC
TRBJ2-3	-	-	TRBV24-1	CATSDRSDTQYF	TGTGCCACCAGTGATAGGTCAGATACGCAGTATTTT
TRBJ2-1	TRBD1	-	TRBV10-3	CAIRAQQGERGDEQFF	TGTGCCATCCGCGCCCAACAGGGGGAGAGGGGCGATGAGCAGTTCTTC
TRBJ1-6	TRBD1	-	TRBV11-2	CASSGQGCSPLHF	TGTGCCAGCAGCGGACAGGGTTGTTCACCCCTCCACTTT
TRBJ2-5	TRBD2	many	TRBV12-3/TRBV12-4	CASSPASGGKQETQYF	TGTGCCAGCAGTCCTGCTAGCGGGGGGAAACAAGAGACCCAGTACTTC
TRBJ2-1	TRBD2	-	TRBV19	CASSIDGRSGQFF	TGTGCCAGTAGCATTGACGGGAGGAGTGGGCAGTTCTTC